The clone carrying this T cell receptor (beta chain) came up a few times. Its antigen is not identified. Here immunoSEQ multiplex PCR was the method, and the copy in TCRdb shows in-frame clones only, minus some. The sample contains about 20,000 clones, approximately 80% of which appear only once. These data are taken from a study of OX40 agonist ivuxolimab in advanced cancers. Notes on the study in general: Those patients achieving a partial response at 0.1-3.0 mg/kg showed among the lowest clonal expansion.

Trimming removed 4 bases at V and 1 base at J, with 10 bases between. The CDR3 has 14 amino acids. Germline assignment: CDR1 MNHEY and CDR2 SMNVEV (reference sequence). The chain is built from TRBV27 and TRBJ1-1; possible D gene TRBD1, 6 bases. The origin of this receptor is an adult with an advanced solid tumor such as melanoma, head and neck, liver or kidney cancer. This material consisted of CD4+ or CD8+ T cells sorted from blood, taken in a trial of the OX40 agonist ivuxolimab. CDR3 in DNA: TGTGCCAGCAGTTGGGGAGGGGGGAACACTGAAGCTTTCTTT. It codes for CASSWGGGNTEAFF.